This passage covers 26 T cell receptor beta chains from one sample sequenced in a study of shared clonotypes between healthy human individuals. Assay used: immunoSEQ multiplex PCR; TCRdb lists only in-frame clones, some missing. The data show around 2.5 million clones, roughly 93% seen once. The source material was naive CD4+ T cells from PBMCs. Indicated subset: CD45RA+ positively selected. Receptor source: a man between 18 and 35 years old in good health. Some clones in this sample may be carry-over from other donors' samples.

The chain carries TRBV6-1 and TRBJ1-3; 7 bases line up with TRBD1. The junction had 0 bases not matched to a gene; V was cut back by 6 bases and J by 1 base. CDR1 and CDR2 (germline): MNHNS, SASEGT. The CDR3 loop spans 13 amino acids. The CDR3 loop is CASRGQSGNTIYF. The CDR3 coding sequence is TGTGCCAGCAGGGGACAGTCTGGAAACACCATATATTTT.

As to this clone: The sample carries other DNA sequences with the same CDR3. CDR3 nucleotides: TGTGCCAGCAGCTTAAGTAGCAATCAGCCCCAGCATTTT. Translated, it gives CASSLSSNQPQHF. The J gene is TRBJ1-5, the V gene TRBV7-9, with D unresolved. Trimming removed 2 bases from V and 0 bases from J, with 2 bases in between. Germline V gene data show CDR1 as SEHNR and CDR2 as FQNEAQ (reference sequence). The CDR3 has 13 residues.

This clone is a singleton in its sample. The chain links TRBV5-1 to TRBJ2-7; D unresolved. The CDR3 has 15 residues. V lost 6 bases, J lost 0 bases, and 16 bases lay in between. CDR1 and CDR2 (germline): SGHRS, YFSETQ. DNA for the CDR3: TGCGCCAGCAACCTTATGGGCCAAAGCTCCTACGAGCAGTACTTC. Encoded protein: CASNLMGQSSYEQYF.

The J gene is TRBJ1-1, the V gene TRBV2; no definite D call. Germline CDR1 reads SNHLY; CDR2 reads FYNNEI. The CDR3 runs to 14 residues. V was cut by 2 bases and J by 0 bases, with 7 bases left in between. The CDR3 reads CASSEYGLNTEAFF. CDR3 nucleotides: TGTGCCAGCAGTGAATACGGCTTGAACACTGAAGCTTTCTTT.

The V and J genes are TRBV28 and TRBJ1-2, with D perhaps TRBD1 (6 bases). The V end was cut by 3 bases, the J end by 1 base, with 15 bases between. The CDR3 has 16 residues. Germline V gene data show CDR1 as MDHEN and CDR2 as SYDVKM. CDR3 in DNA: TGTGCCAGCAGTTTGGGGGGTTCAGGGGTTAACTATGGCTACACCTTC. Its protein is CASSLGGSGVNYGYTF.

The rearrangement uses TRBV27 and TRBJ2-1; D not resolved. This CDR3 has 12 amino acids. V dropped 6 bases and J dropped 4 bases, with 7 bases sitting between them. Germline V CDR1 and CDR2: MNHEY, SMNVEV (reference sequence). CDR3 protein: CASSHTYNEQFF. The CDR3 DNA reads TGTGCCAGCAGCCACACGTACAATGAGCAGTTCTTC.

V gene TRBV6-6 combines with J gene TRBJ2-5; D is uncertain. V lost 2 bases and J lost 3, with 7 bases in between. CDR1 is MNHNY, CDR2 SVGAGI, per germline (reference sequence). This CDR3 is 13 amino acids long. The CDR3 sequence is CASSYVWKETQYF. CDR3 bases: TGTGCCAGCAGTTACGTCTGGAAAGAGACCCAGTACTTC.

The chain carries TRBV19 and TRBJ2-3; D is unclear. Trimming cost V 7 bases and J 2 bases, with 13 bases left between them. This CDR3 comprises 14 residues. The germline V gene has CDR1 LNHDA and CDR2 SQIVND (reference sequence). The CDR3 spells CASTTFGTTDTQYF. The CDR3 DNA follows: TGTGCCAGTACGACGTTTGGCACCACAGATACGCAGTATTTT.

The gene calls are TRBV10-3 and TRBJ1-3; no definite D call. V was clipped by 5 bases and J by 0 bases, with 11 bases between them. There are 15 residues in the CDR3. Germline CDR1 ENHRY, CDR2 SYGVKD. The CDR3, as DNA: TGTGCCATCAGTCCGAGCACCCACTCTGGAAACACCATATATTTT. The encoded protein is CAISPSTHSGNTIYF.

CDR3 sequence reads: CASSPTEFSSGNTIYF. The CDR3 nucleotides are TGTGCCAGCAGCCCCACCGAATTCTCCTCTGGAAACACCATATATTTT. The gene calls are TRBV7-9 and TRBJ1-3; no clear D. V gave up 5 bases and J gave up 0 bases, with 14 bases separating them. The CDR3 spans 16 residues. The germline V gene has CDR1 SEHNR and CDR2 FQNEAQ (reference sequence).

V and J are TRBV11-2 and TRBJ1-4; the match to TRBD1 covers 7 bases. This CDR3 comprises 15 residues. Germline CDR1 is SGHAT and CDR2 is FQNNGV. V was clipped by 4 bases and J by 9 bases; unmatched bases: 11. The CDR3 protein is CASSSPTGDDQKLFF. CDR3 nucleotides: TGTGCCAGCAGCTCGCCCACAGGGGACGATCAAAAACTGTTTTTT.

For the CDR3, the DNA is TGTGCCAGCAGTTTATCAGGACAGGGGTTCGAAAAACTGTTTTTT. Its translation is CASSLSGQGFEKLFF. The gene calls are TRBV27 and TRBJ1-4; 9 positions match TRBD1. Germline values: CDR1 MNHEY, CDR2 SMNVEV (reference sequence). The ends lost 0 bases at V and 8 bases at J; junction bases unmatched: 4. The CDR3 spans 15 residues.

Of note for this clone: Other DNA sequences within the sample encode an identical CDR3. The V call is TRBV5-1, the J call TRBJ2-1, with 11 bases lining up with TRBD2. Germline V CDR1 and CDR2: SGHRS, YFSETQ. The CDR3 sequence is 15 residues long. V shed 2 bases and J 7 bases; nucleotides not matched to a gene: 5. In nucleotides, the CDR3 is TGCGCCAGCAGCTTATTAGCGGGAGGGCAAAATGAGCAGTTCTTC. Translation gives CASSLLAGGQNEQFF.

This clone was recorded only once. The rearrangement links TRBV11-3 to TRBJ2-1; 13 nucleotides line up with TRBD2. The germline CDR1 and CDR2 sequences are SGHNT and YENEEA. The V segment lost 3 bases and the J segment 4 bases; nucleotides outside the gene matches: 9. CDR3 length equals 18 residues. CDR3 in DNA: TGTGCCAGCAGCTTCTCGGGACTAGCGGGATCCCGATACAATGAGCAGTTCTTC. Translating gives CASSFSGLAGSRYNEQFF.

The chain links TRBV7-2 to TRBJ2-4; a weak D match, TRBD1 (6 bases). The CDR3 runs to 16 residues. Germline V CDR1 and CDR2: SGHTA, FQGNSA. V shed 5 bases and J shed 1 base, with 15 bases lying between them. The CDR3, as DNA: TGTGCCAGCAGCCCACAATTGGGGGCGGCCAAAAACATTCAGTACTTC. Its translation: CASSPQLGAAKNIQYF.

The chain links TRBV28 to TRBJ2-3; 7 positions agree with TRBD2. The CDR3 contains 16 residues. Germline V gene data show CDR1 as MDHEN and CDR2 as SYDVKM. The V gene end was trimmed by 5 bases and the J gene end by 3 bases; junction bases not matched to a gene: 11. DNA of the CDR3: TGTGCCAGCAGTCCAAGGGCGGGAGTGAGGACAGATACGCAGTATTTT. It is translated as CASSPRAGVRTDTQYF.

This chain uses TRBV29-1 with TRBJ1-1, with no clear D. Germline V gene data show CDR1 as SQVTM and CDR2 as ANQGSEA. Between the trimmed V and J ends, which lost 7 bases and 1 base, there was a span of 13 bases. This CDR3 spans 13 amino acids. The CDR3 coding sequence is TGCAGCGAACTCCGCTGGGGGAACACTGAAGCTTTCTTT. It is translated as CSELRWGNTEAFF.

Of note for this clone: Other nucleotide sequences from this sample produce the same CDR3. CDR3 DNA sequence: TGTGCCAGCAGTCCGGGACGAGGTTACAATGAGCAGTTCTTC. Its translation: CASSPGRGYNEQFF. V and J are TRBV2 and TRBJ2-1; perhaps D is TRBD1 or TRBD2 (5 bases each). The CDR3 length is 14 residues. V was clipped by 5 bases and J by 4 bases, with 12 bases between them. Germline V gene data show CDR1 as SNHLY and CDR2 as FYNNEI.

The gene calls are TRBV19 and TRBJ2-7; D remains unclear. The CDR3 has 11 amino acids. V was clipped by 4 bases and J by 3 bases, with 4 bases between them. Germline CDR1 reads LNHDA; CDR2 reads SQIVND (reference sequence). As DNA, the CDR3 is TGTGCCAGTAGTAGCAGCTACGAGCAGTACTTC. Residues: CASSSSYEQYF.

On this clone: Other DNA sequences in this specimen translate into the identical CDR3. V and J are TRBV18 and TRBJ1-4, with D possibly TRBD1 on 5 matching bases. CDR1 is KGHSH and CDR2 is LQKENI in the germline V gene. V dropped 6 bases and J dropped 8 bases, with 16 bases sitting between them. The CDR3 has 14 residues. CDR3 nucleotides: TGTGCCAGCTCCCCTGGGAGGGGCGGCGAAAAACTGTTTTTT. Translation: CASSPGRGGEKLFF.

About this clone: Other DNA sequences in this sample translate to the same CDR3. This chain's CDR3 is CASSLVGGEKLFF. DNA for the CDR3: TGCGCCAGCAGCTTGGTGGGCGGGGAAAAACTGTTTTTT. This chain links TRBV5-1 with TRBJ1-4; D not resolved. Trimming shortened V by 0 bases and J by 8 bases, and 8 bases separated the two germline ends. This CDR3 is 13 amino acids long. Germline CDR1 reads SGHRS; CDR2 reads YFSETQ.

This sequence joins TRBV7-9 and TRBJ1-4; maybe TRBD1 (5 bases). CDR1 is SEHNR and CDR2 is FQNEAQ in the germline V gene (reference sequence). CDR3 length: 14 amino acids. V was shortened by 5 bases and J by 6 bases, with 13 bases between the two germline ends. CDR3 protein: CASSPGLSYEKLFF. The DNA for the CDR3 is TGTGCCAGCAGCCCGGGACTCTCATATGAAAAACTGTTTTTT.

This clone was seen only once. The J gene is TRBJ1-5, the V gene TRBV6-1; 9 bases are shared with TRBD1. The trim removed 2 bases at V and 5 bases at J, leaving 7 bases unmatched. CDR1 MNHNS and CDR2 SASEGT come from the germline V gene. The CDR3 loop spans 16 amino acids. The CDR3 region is CASSEIIQGADQPQHF. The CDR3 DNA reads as TGTGCCAGCAGTGAAATAATACAGGGGGCCGATCAGCCCCAGCATTTT.

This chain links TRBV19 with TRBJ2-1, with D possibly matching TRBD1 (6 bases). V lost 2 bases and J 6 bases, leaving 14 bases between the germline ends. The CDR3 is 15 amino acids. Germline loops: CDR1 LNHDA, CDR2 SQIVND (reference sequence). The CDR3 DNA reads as TGTGCCAGTAGTATACGGACAGCCGAGGTCAATGAGCAGTTCTTC. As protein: CASSIRTAEVNEQFF.

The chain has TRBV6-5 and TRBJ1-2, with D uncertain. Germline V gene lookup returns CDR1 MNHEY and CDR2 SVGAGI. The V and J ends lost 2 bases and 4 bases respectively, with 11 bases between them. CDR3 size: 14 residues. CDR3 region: CASSYGGVGYGYTF. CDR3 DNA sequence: TGTGCCAGCAGTTACGGTGGAGTTGGCTATGGCTACACCTTC.

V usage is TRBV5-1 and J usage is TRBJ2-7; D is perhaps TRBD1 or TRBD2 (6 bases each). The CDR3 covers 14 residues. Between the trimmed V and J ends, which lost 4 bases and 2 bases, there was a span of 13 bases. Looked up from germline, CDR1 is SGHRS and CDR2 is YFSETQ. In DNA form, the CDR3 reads TGCGCCAGCAGCCCCATAGGGGGGCCCTACGAGCAGTACTTC. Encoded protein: CASSPIGGPYEQYF.